This record covers a single TCR beta chain. The germline V gene has CDR1 DFQATT and CDR2 SNEGSKA (reference sequence). This CDR3 has 15 residues. The ends were cut back, 6 bases at V and 6 bases at J, with 21 bases in the middle. The data are from a study of blood T cells in healthy people across ages. For the second PCR, which ran for 7 to 11 cycles, a sample-barcoded 5' primer and a J-beta primer mix were used. MiXCR, run by TCRdb on the 5' RACE reads, gives a single entry per CDR3 protein. This sample has roughly 640,000 distinct CDR3 sequences, with roughly 30% found just once. The sequencing input was blood. The TCR comes from a woman older than 75 in good health. The gene calls are TRBV20-1 and TRBJ1-5, with D possibly matching TRBD1 (6 bases). CDR3 nucleotides: TGCAGTGCGGCTTATTCTACAGGGAGAGGTCAGCCCCAGCATTTT. Protein product: CSAAYSTGRGQPQHF.